This T cell receptor (beta chain) is from a study of blood T cell repertoires in COVID-19. The V and J ends lost 9 bases and 5 bases, in that order; junction bases with no gene match: 5. CDR1 is MDHEN and CDR2 is SYDVKM in the germline V gene. The CDR3 consists of 12 residues. Some clones are missing from TCRdb's copy, which holds only in-frame ones; the method was immunoSEQ multiplex PCR. The sample includes 50,000 to 55,000 clones, about 88% of them seen just once. The receptor comes from a man between 60 and 75 years old with active COVID-19. Sequencing was done on a sample of peripheral blood. The V and J genes are TRBV28 and TRBJ2-3, with TRBD2 identical over 7 bases. The CDR3 loop is CASKSGGDTQYF. CDR3 in DNA: TGTGCCAGTAAATCGGGGGGAGATACGCAGTATTTT.